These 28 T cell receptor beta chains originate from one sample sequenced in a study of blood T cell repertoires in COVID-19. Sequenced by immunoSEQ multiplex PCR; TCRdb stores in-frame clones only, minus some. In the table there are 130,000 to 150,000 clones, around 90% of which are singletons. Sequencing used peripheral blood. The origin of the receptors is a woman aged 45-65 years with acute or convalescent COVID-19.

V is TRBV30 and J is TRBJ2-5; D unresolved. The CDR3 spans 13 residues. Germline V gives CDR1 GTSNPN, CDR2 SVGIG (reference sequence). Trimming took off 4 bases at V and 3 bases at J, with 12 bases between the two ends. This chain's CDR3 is CAWTPDREETQYF. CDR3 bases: TGTGCCTGGACCCCCGATCGGGAAGAGACCCAGTACTTC.

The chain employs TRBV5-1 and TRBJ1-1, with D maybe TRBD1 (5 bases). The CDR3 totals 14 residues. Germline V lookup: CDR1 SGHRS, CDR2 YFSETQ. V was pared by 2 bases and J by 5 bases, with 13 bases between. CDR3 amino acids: CASSLVGGETEAFF. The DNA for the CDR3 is TGCGCCAGCAGCTTAGTGGGGGGAGAAACTGAAGCTTTCTTT.

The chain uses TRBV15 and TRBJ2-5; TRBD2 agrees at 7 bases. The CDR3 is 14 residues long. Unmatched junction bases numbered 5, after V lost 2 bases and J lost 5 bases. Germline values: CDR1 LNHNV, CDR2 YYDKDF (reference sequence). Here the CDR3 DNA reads TGTGCCACCAGCAGACAGACTAGCCGGGAGACCCAGTACTTC. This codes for CATSRQTSRETQYF.

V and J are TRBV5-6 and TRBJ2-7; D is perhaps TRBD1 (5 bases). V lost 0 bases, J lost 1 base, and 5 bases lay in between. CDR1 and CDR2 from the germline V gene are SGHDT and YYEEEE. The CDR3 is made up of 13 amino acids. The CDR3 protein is CASSLEGSYEQYF. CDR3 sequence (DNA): TGTGCCAGCAGCTTGGAGGGGTCCTACGAGCAGTACTTC.

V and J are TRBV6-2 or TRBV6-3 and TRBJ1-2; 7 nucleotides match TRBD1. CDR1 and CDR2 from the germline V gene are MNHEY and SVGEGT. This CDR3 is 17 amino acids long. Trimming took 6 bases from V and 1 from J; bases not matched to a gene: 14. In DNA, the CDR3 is TGTGCCAGCAGCCCTACAATCTTTCAGGGGGATAACTATGGCTACACCTTC. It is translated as CASSPTIFQGDNYGYTF.

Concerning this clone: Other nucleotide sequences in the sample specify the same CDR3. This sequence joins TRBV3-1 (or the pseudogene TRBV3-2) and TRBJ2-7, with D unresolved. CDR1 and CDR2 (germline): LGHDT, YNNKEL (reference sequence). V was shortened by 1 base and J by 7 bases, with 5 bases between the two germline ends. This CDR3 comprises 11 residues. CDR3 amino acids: CASSQASEQYF. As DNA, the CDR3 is TGTGCCAGCAGCCAAGCCAGTGAGCAGTACTTC.

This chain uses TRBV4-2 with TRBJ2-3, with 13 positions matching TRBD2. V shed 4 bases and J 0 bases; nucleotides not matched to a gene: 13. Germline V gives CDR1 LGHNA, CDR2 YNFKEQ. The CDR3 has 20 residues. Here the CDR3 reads CASSLIGLAGDLTSTDTQYF. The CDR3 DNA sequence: TGTGCCAGCAGCCTCATAGGACTAGCGGGGGACCTGACTAGCACAGATACGCAGTATTTT.

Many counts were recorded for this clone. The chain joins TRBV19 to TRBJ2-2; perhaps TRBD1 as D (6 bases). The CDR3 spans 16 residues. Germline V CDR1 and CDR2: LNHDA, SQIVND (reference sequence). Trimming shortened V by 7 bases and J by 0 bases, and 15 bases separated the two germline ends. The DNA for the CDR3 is TGTGCCAGTAATGGCACGGACAGCACGAACACCGGGGAGCTGTTTTTT. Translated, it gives CASNGTDSTNTGELFF.

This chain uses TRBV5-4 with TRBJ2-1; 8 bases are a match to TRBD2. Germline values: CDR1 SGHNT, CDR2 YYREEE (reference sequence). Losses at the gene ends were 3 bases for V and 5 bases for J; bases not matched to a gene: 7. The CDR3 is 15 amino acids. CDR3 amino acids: CASSSPGGDNNEQFF. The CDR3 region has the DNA TGTGCCAGCAGCTCCCCCGGGGGGGACAACAATGAGCAGTTCTTC.

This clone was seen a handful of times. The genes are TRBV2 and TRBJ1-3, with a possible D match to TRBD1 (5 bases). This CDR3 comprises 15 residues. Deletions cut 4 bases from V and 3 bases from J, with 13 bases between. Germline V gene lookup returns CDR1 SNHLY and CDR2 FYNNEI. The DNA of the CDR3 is TGTGCCAGCAGTGTTCTCCAGGGTGGTGGAAACACCATATATTTT. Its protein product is CASSVLQGGGNTIYF.

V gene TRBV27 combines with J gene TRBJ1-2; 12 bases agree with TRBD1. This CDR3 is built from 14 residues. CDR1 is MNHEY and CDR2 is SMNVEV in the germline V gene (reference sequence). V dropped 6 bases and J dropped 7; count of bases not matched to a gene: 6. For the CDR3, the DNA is TGTGCCAGCAGGGGACAGGGGGCGCAGGGTGGCTACACCTTC. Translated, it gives CASRGQGAQGGYTF.

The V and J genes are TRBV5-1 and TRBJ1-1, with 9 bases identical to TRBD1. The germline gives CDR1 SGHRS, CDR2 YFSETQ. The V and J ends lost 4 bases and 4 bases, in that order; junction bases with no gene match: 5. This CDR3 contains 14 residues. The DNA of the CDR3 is TGCGCCAGCAGCGCCCTGACAGGGGGCACTGAAGCTTTCTTT. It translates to CASSALTGGTEAFF.

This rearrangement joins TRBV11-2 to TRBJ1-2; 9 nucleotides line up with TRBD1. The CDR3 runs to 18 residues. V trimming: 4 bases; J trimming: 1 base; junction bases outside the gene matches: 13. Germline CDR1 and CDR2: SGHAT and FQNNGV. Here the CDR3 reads CASSSLRDRADNNYGYTF. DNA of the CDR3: TGTGCCAGCAGCTCCCTTAGGGACAGGGCCGATAATAACTATGGCTACACCTTC.

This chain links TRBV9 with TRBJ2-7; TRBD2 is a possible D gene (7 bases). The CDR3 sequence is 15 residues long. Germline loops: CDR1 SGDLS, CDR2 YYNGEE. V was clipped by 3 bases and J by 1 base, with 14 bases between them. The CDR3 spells CASSATGGLSYEQYF. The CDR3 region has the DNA TGTGCCAGCAGCGCCACGGGGGGCCTTTCCTACGAGCAGTACTTC.

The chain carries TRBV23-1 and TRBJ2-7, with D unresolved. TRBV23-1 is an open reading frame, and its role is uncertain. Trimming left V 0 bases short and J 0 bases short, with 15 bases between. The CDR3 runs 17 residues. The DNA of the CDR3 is TGCGCCAGCAGTCAATCCAAAGGCGGCTGCCACTCCTACGAGCAGTACTTC. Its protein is CASSQSKGGCHSYEQYF.

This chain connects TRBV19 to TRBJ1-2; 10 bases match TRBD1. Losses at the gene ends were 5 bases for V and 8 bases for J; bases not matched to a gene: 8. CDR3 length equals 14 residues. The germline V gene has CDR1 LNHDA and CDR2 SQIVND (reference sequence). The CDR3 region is CASSAGQGRIGYTF. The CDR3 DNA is TGTGCCAGTAGTGCGGGACAGGGGCGCATAGGCTACACCTTC. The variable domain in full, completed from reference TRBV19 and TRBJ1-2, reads DGGITQSPKYLFRKEGQNVTLSCEQNLNHDAMYWYRQDPGQGLRLIYYSQIVNDFQKGDIAEGYSVSREKKESFPLTVTSAQKNPTAFYLCASSAGQGRIGYTFGSGTRLTVV.

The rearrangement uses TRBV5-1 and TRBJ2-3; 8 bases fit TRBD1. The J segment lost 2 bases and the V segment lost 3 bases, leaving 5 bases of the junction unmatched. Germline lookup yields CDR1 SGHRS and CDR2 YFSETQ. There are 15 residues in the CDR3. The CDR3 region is CASSWGDRSTDTQYF. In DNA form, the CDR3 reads TGCGCCAGCAGCTGGGGGGACAGGTCCACAGATACGCAGTATTTT.

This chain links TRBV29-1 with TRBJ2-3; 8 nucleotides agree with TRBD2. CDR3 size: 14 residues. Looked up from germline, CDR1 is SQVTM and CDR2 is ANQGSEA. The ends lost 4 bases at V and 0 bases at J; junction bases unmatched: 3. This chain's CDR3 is CSVVQRGSTDTQYF. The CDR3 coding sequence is TGCAGCGTTGTGCAGCGGGGGAGCACAGATACGCAGTATTTT.

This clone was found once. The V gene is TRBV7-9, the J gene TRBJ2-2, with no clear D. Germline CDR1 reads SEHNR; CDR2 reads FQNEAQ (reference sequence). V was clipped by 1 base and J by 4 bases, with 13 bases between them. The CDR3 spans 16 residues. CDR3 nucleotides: TGTGCCAGCAGCTTAGTCGGCCAGGTTATCACCGGGGAGCTGTTTTTT. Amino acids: CASSLVGQVITGELFF.

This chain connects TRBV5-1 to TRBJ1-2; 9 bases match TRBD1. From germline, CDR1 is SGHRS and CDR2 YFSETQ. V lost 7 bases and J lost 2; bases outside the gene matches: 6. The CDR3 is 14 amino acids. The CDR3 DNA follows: TGCGCCAGCCAAGTGACAGGGGGAAACTATGGCTACACCTTC. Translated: CASQVTGGNYGYTF.

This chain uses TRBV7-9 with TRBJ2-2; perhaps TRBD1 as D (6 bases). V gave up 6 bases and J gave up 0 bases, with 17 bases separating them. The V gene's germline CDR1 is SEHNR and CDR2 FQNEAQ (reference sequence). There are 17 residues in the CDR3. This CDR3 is CASRPMGRQANTGELFF. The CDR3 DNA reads TGTGCCAGCAGGCCTATGGGGAGACAGGCGAACACCGGGGAGCTGTTTTTT.

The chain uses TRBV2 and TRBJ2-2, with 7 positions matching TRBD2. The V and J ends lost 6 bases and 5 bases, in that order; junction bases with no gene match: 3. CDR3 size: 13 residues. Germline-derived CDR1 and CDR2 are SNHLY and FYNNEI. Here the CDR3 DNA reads TGTGCCAGCAGCGGGACTACGACCGGGGAGCTGTTTTTT. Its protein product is CASSGTTTGELFF.

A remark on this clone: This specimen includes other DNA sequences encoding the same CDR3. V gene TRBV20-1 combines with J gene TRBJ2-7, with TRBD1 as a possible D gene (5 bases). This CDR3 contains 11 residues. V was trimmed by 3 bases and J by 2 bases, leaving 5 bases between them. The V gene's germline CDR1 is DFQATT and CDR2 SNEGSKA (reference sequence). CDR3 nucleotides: TGCAGTGCTAGGGGGCCCTACGAGCAGTACTTC. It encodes CSARGPYEQYF.

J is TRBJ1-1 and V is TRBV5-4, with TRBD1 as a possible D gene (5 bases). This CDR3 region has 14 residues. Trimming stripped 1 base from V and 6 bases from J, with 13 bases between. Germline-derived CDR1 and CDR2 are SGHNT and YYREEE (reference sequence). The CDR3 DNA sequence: TGTGCCAGCAGCTTGAAGGGGTTTAGGTCTGAAGCTTTCTTT. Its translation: CASSLKGFRSEAFF.

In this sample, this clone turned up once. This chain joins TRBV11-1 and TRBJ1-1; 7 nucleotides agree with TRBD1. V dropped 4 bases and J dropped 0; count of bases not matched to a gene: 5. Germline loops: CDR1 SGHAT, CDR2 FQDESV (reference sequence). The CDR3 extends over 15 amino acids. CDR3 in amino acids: CASSSMTGLNTEAFF. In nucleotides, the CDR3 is TGTGCCAGCAGCTCCATGACAGGGTTGAACACTGAAGCTTTCTTT.

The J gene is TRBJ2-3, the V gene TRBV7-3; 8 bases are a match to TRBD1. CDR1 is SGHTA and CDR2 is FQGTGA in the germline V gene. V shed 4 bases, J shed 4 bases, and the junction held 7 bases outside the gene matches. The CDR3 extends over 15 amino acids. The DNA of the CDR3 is TGTGCCAGCAGCTCTGGGGGGACAGGTGCAGATACGCAGTATTTT. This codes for CASSSGGTGADTQYF.

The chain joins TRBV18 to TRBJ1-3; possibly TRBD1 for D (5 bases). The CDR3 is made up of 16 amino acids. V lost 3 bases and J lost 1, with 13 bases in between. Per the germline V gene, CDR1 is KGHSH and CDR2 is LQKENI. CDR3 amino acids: CASSPRDSASGNTIYF. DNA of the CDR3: TGTGCCAGCTCACCCCGAGACAGCGCTTCTGGAAACACCATATATTTT.

In DNA form, the CDR3 reads TGTGCCAGCAGGGAAGGGACTAGCGGGGGGGAGACCCAGTACTTC. This sequence encodes CASREGTSGGETQYF. The chain carries TRBV7-8 and TRBJ2-5, with 15 nucleotides matching TRBD2. V shed 6 bases, J shed 5 bases, and the junction held 4 bases outside the gene matches. This CDR3 contains 15 residues. Germline V gene sequence: CDR1 SGHVS, CDR2 FQNEAQ.